These 27 T cell receptor beta chains were sequenced from one sample in a study of T cell clones after liver transplantation. Generated by immunoSEQ multiplex PCR, the TCRdb table keeps only in-frame clones and is missing some. The sample includes approximately 71,000 clones, 80% to 95% seen only once; the top ten take less than 1%. Sample: CD4+ T cells from blood, taken approximately 25 months after liver transplant. These receptors originate from a human patient who received a liver transplant. Some T cells may be graft donor cells.

This chain joins TRBV5-1 and TRBJ2-7; the D is unclear. The CDR3 sequence is 12 residues long. Germline assignment: CDR1 SGHRS and CDR2 YFSETQ. V shed 0 bases and J shed 3 bases, with 4 bases lying between them. CDR3 sequence: CASSLDGYEQYF. For the CDR3, the DNA is TGCGCCAGCAGCTTGGATGGCTACGAGCAGTACTTC.

The chain combines TRBV11-3 with TRBJ2-5; 10 bases agree with TRBD1. With 3 bases clipped from V and 2 bases from J, the junction kept 3 bases outside the gene matches. This CDR3 is 15 amino acids long. Per germline, CDR1 SGHNT and CDR2 YENEEA. Written as DNA, the CDR3 is TGTGCCAGCAGCTTTTCGGACAGGGGGCAAGAGACCCAGTACTTC. Amino acid sequence: CASSFSDRGQETQYF.

This chain joins TRBV30 and TRBJ2-2; 8 positions match TRBD2. Germline-derived CDR1 and CDR2 are GTSNPN and SVGIG (reference sequence). The CDR3 has 14 amino acids. V was clipped by 0 bases and J by 3 bases; unmatched bases: 0. The CDR3 DNA sequence: TGTGCCTGGAGTGTAGCGGGAGACACCGGGGAGCTGTTTTTT. This encodes CAWSVAGDTGELFF.

This CDR3 is CASSPGISNEQFF. CDR3 DNA: TGTGCCAGCAGCCCCGGGATTAGCAATGAGCAGTTCTTC. The rearrangement uses TRBV9 and TRBJ2-1; TRBD2 is a possible D gene (5 bases). Germline V CDR1 and CDR2: SGDLS, YYNGEE. This CDR3 contains 13 residues. The germline V and J ends were trimmed by 4 bases and 6 bases, with 11 bases remaining between them.

The rearrangement joins TRBV5-4 to TRBJ2-7, with 12 nucleotides matching TRBD1. Germline CDR1 SGHNT, CDR2 YYREEE (reference sequence). The CDR3 has 14 amino acids. Losses at the gene ends were 3 bases for V and 7 bases for J; bases not matched to a gene: 5. The DNA for the CDR3 is TGTGCCAGCAGCTCGGGACAGGGGGCTTATGAGCAGTACTTC. This translates into CASSSGQGAYEQYF.

The chain is built from TRBV28 and TRBJ1-4; 7 bases map to TRBD1. From germline, CDR1 is MDHEN and CDR2 SYDVKM. The CDR3 length is 16 residues. Trimming at V came to 4 bases and at J to 3 bases, leaving 8 bases not matched to a gene. The CDR3: CASSSTGKGANEKLFF. CDR3 DNA sequence: TGTGCCAGCAGTTCGACAGGGAAAGGGGCTAATGAAAAACTGTTTTTT. Variable domain in full (rest from reference TRBV28 and TRBJ1-4): DVKVTQSSRYLVKRTGEKVFLECVQDMDHENMFWYRQDPGLGLRLIYFSYDVKMKEKGDIPEGYSVSREKKERFSLILESASTNQTSMYLCASSSTGKGANEKLFFGSGTQLSVL.

The rearrangement links TRBV6-5 to TRBJ1-2, with no clear D. The CDR3 totals 14 residues. V was cut by 6 bases and J by 4 bases, with 15 bases left in between. The germline V gene has CDR1 MNHEY and CDR2 SVGAGI. The CDR3 loop reads CASSLKDGAYGYTF. The CDR3 DNA reads TGTGCCAGCAGCCTAAAAGACGGAGCCTATGGCTACACCTTC.

The chain is built from TRBV11-2 and TRBJ2-7; perhaps TRBD2 as D (6 bases). The CDR3 sequence is 14 residues long. V dropped 3 bases and J dropped 6 bases, with 15 bases sitting between them. The germline V gene has CDR1 SGHAT and CDR2 FQNNGV. The DNA for the CDR3 is TGTGCCAGCAGCTTCCCCGGGAGAGCGTTCGAGCAGTACTTC. It specifies CASSFPGRAFEQYF.

The rearrangement links TRBV7-8 to TRBJ2-5, with D hard to call. This CDR3 is 12 amino acids long. V was shortened by 2 bases and J by 4 bases, with 5 bases between the two germline ends. Per the germline V gene, CDR1 is SGHVS and CDR2 is FQNEAQ. As DNA, the CDR3 is TGTGCCAGCAGCTTACTCGGAGAGACCCAGTACTTC. It specifies CASSLLGETQYF.

The chain links TRBV9 to TRBJ2-3, with 8 bases that match TRBD2. Germline CDR1 reads SGDLS; CDR2 reads YYNGEE. The CDR3 has 14 amino acids. Trimming took 3 bases from V and 4 from J; bases not matched to a gene: 4. The DNA for the CDR3 is TGTGCCAGCAGCGACACTAGCGGACCAGATACGCAGTATTTT. This translates into CASSDTSGPDTQYF.

Written as DNA, the CDR3 is TGTGCCAGCACCCGTTCAGCGGGAGCGATGAACACTGAAGCTTTCTTT. Translated, it gives CASTRSAGAMNTEAFF. The genes are TRBV5-6 and TRBJ1-1; no reliable D call. The germline V gene encodes CDR1 SGHDT and CDR2 YYEEEE. The CDR3 has 16 amino acids. V was trimmed by 6 bases and J by 0 bases, leaving 18 bases between them.

V gene TRBV29-1 combines with J gene TRBJ2-5; either TRBD1 or TRBD2 may fit D (5 bases each). Germline V gives CDR1 SQVTM, CDR2 ANQGSEA. The V end lost 8 bases, the J end lost 4 bases, and 23 bases lay between the germline ends. This CDR3 has 15 amino acids. CDR3 nucleotides: TGCAGCTTCTATCGGGACGGAGCCGCTGGAGAGACCCAGTACTTC. Translation gives CSFYRDGAAGETQYF.

The chain has TRBV5-1 and TRBJ1-2; TRBD1 is a possible D gene (5 bases). Trimming removed 1 base at V and 3 bases at J, with 10 bases between. The CDR3 has 14 amino acids. The germline CDR1 and CDR2 sequences are SGHRS and YFSETQ. The CDR3 sequence: CASSLQGSDYGYTF. CDR3 nucleotide sequence: TGCGCCAGCAGCTTGCAGGGTAGTGACTATGGCTACACCTTC.

DNA for the CDR3: TGCAGCGGCCTGGGAGAAGCAAAAAACATTCAGTACTTC. This codes for CSGLGEAKNIQYF. The rearrangement joins TRBV29-1 to TRBJ2-4; D possibly corresponds to TRBD2 (5 bases). V was shortened by 7 bases and J by 4 bases, with 14 bases between the two germline ends. This CDR3 has 13 amino acids. The V gene's germline CDR1 is SQVTM and CDR2 ANQGSEA.

V usage is TRBV28 and J usage is TRBJ1-4, with 7 positions matching TRBD1. In germline, CDR1 is MDHEN, CDR2 SYDVKM. The CDR3 totals 13 residues. Trimming removed 10 bases from V and 4 bases from J; junction bases left unmatched: 6. This chain's CDR3 is CATGDSVNEKLFF. The CDR3, as DNA: TGTGCCACTGGGGACAGTGTTAATGAAAAACTGTTTTTT.

The V and J genes are TRBV25-1 and TRBJ2-5; D is possibly TRBD2 (7 bases). V dropped 2 bases and J dropped 4 bases, with 11 bases sitting between them. The CDR3 is 14 amino acids. Germline CDR1 and CDR2: MGHDK and SYGVNS. DNA of the CDR3: TGTGCCAGCAGTGAAGGGGGCGGGAGAGAGACCCAGTACTTC. This gives the protein CASSEGGGRETQYF.

This sequence joins TRBV14 and TRBJ1-2; D not certain. Trimming left V 4 bases short and J 8 bases short, with 11 bases between. CDR3 length: 12 residues. Germline values: CDR1 SGHDN, CDR2 FVKESK. CDR3 DNA sequence: TGTGCCAGCAGCCCCGAGGTCGGCGGCTACACCTTC. As protein: CASSPEVGGYTF.

The V and J genes are TRBV5-1 and TRBJ2-7, with a possible D match to TRBD1 (5 bases). Germline-derived CDR1 and CDR2 are SGHRS and YFSETQ. V lost 5 bases and J 0 bases, leaving 15 bases between the germline ends. The CDR3 extends over 15 amino acids. The DNA for the CDR3 is TGCGCCAGCAGTAGCTCGGACACCCGCTCCTACGAGCAGTACTTC. As protein: CASSSSDTRSYEQYF.

The chain combines TRBV4-3 with TRBJ2-3, with D hard to call. CDR1 and CDR2 from the germline V gene are LGHNA and YSLEER. The V end was cut by 2 bases, the J end by 5 bases, with 8 bases between. CDR3 length: 13 residues. CDR3 DNA sequence: TGCGCCAGCAGCCAAAGTTTGGGAGATACGCAGTATTTT. This codes for CASSQSLGDTQYF.

This clone was counted once. This chain's CDR3 is CASSEVGTSTDTQYF. The CDR3 bases are TGTGCCAGCTCCGAAGTGGGAACTAGCACAGATACGCAGTATTTT. The gene calls are TRBV7-2 and TRBJ2-3, with no clear D. The CDR3 runs 15 residues. Germline CDR1 is SGHTA and CDR2 is FQGNSA. The V gene lost 8 bases and the J gene lost 0 bases, with 15 bases spanning the gap. Combining the CDR3 with reference TRBV7-2 and TRBJ2-3 gives the whole variable domain GAGVSQSPSNKVTEKGKDVELRCDPISGHTALYWYRQSLGQGLEFLIYFQGNSAPDKSGLPSDRFSAERTGGSVSTLTIQRTQQEDSAVYLCASSEVGTSTDTQYFGPGTRLTVL.

J is TRBJ2-7 and V is TRBV11-2; maybe TRBD1 (6 bases). CDR3 length: 15 residues. CDR1 is SGHAT, CDR2 FQNNGV, per germline. Trimming stripped 4 bases from V and 0 bases from J, with 13 bases between. The CDR3 bases are TGTGCCAGCAGCTCTAGGGGGTGGACCTCCTACGAGCAGTACTTC. Amino acids: CASSSRGWTSYEQYF. Together with reference TRBV11-2 and TRBJ2-7, the CDR3 gives the full variable domain: EAGVAQSPRYKIIEKRQSVAFWCNPISGHATLYWYQQILGQGPKLLIQFQNNGVVDDSQLPKDRFSAERLKGVDSTLKIQPAKLEDSAVYLCASSSRGWTSYEQYFGPGTRLTVT.

The chain combines TRBV10-2 with TRBJ2-7; no reliable D call. Between the trimmed V and J ends, which lost 6 bases and 1 base, there was a span of 4 bases. This CDR3 has 11 residues. CDR1 and CDR2 (germline): WSHSY, SAAADI. The DNA for the CDR3 is TGCGCCAGCAGGGGTTCCTACGAGCAGTACTTC. It is translated as CASRGSYEQYF.

The chain joins TRBV11-3 to TRBJ1-2; D might be TRBD1 (5 bases). In germline, CDR1 is SGHNT, CDR2 YENEEA. V gave up 5 bases and J gave up 7 bases, with 17 bases separating them. The CDR3 runs 14 residues. The CDR3 nucleotides are TGTGCCAGCAGCCAGACGGGACGGAGCCGTGGCTACACCTTC. Translated, it gives CASSQTGRSRGYTF.

The V gene is TRBV12-5, the J gene TRBJ2-7; D possibly corresponds to TRBD1 (5 bases). The CDR3 covers 15 residues. Germline-derived CDR1 and CDR2 are LGHNT and FRNRAP. V dropped 0 bases and J dropped 6 bases, with 15 bases sitting between them. CDR3 sequence (DNA): TGTGCTAGTGGTTTGGTAGTGAGGAGCAGGGCCGAGCAGTACTTC. It translates to CASGLVVRSRAEQYF. The full variable domain, in which reference TRBV12-5 and TRBJ2-7 provide the parts outside the CDR3, is DARVTQTPRHKVTEMGQEVTMRCQPILGHNTVFWYRQTMMQGLELLAYFRNRAPLDDSGMPKDRFSAEMPDATLATLKIQPSEPRDSAVYFCASGLVVRSRAEQYFGPGTRLTVT.

The CDR3 sequence is CASSRYSGGEAFF. Here the CDR3 DNA reads TGTGCCAGTAGTAGATATTCCGGGGGTGAAGCTTTCTTT. This chain joins TRBV19 and TRBJ1-1; D is perhaps TRBD1 (5 bases). The CDR3 runs to 13 residues. CDR1 LNHDA and CDR2 SQIVND come from the germline V gene (reference sequence). Trimming removed 4 bases from V and 7 bases from J, with 13 bases in between.

This clone occurred once. The chain joins TRBV11-2 to TRBJ1-2, with D unresolved. The CDR3 has 13 amino acids. Trimming removed 3 bases at V and 4 bases at J, with 9 bases between. CDR1 and CDR2 from the germline V gene are SGHAT and FQNNGV. The CDR3 DNA sequence: TGTGCCAGCAGCTTGCTGCCCTTCTATGGCTACACCTTC. It translates to CASSLLPFYGYTF.

J is TRBJ2-2 and V is TRBV19, with D perhaps given as TRBD1 or TRBD2 (7 bases each). V dropped 3 bases and J dropped 5 bases, with 16 bases sitting between them. This CDR3 is 16 amino acids long. Germline V gene lookup returns CDR1 LNHDA and CDR2 SQIVND (reference sequence). Here the CDR3 DNA reads TGTGCCAGTAGTATGAGAGGGACAGCGGGGACCGGGGAGCTGTTTTTT. Protein product: CASSMRGTAGTGELFF.